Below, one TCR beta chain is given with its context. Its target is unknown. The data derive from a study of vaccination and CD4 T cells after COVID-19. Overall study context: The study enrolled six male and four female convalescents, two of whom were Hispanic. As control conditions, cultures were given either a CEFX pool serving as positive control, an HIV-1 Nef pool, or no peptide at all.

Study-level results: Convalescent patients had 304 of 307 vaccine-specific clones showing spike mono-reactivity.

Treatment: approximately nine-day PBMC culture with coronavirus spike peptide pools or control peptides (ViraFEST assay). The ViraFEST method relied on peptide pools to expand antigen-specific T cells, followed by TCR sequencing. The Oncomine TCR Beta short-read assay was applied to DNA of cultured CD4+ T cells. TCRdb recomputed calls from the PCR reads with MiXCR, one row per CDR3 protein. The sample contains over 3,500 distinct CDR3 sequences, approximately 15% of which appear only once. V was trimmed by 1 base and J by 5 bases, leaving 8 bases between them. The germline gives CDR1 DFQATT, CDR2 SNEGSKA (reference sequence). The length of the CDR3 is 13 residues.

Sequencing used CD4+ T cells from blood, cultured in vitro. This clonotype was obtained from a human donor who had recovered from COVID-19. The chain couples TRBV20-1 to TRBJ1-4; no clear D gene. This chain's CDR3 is CSARGGRNEKLFF. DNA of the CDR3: TGCAGTGCTAGAGGGGGTCGAAATGAAAAACTGTTTTTT.